What follows are 17 T cell receptor beta chains derived from one specimen sequenced in a study of OX40 agonist ivuxolimab in advanced cancers. Sequenced by immunoSEQ multiplex PCR; TCRdb stores in-frame clones only, minus some. The table lists roughly 80,000 clones, 93% of them singletons. The input for sequencing was CD4+ or CD8+ T cells sorted from blood, taken in a trial of the OX40 agonist ivuxolimab. These receptors were obtained from an adult with an advanced solid tumor such as melanoma, head and neck, liver or kidney cancer.

The chain has TRBV9 and TRBJ2-1; TRBD1 matches at 11 bases. The CDR3 consists of 15 residues. CDR1 SGDLS and CDR2 YYNGEE come from the germline V gene. The J segment lost 7 bases and the V segment lost 4 bases, leaving 7 bases of the junction unmatched. This chain's CDR3 is CASSLGQGAGNEQFF. The CDR3 DNA reads TGTGCCAGCAGCCTCGGACAGGGGGCGGGGAATGAGCAGTTCTTC.

This chain connects TRBV9 to TRBJ2-3; 11 bases match TRBD2. CDR3 length equals 14 residues. V lost 6 bases, J lost 5 bases, and 5 bases stayed unmatched. The V gene's germline CDR1 is SGDLS and CDR2 YYNGEE. CDR3 protein: CASNSGGDVDTQYF. The CDR3 coding sequence is TGTGCCAGCAATAGCGGGGGGGACGTAGATACGCAGTATTTT. Complete variable domain (other parts from reference TRBV9 and TRBJ2-3): DSGVTQTPKHLITATGQRVTLRCSPRSGDLSVYWYQQSLDQGLQFLIQYYNGEERAKGNILERFSAQQFPDLHSELNLSSLELGDSALYFCASNSGGDVDTQYFGPGTRLTVL.

The V and J genes are TRBV11-2 and TRBJ1-1; the D is unclear. This CDR3 is 14 amino acids long. The V end was cut by 6 bases, the J end by 0 bases, with 11 bases between. Germline CDR1 SGHAT, CDR2 FQNNGV. CDR3 amino acids: CASSQITLNTEAFF. The CDR3 DNA is TGTGCCAGCAGTCAAATTACCCTGAACACTGAAGCTTTCTTT.

The rearrangement links TRBV27 to TRBJ2-1, with D maybe TRBD1 (5 bases). V lost 3 bases and J 6 bases, leaving 9 bases between the germline ends. The CDR3 is 13 amino acids. Germline V gives CDR1 MNHEY, CDR2 SMNVEV (reference sequence). CDR3 loop: CASSFVRANEQFF. Here the CDR3 DNA reads TGTGCCAGCAGTTTTGTCAGGGCCAATGAGCAGTTCTTC.

The chain uses TRBV4-3 and TRBJ2-7; tentatively, D is TRBD1 or TRBD2 (5 bases each). The CDR3 length is 17 residues. With 0 bases removed from V and 3 bases from J, the gap between germline ends came to 18 bases. Germline V CDR1 and CDR2: LGHNA, YSLEER. The CDR3 loop reads CASSQDFEGQRGYEQYF. The CDR3 DNA reads as TGCGCCAGCAGCCAAGATTTTGAGGGGCAGAGGGGCTACGAGCAGTACTTC.

This chain joins TRBV27 and TRBJ2-7; TRBD1 is a possible D gene (5 bases). Germline V lookup: CDR1 MNHEY, CDR2 SMNVEV (reference sequence). CDR3 size: 13 residues. Deletions cut 5 bases from V and 3 bases from J, with 11 bases between. The CDR3 DNA follows: TGTGCCAGCAGTACCTTGGGGCGCTACGAGCAGTACTTC. Its translation: CASSTLGRYEQYF.

The genes are TRBV9 and TRBJ2-1, with 8 bases identical to TRBD1. CDR3 length equals 15 residues. After removal of 4 bases from V and 1 base from J, the junction contained 4 bases not matched to a gene. Germline V gene lookup returns CDR1 SGDLS and CDR2 YYNGEE. Written as DNA, the CDR3 is TGTGCCAGCAGCCCGACAGGGGTGTCCTACAATGAGCAGTTCTTC. This encodes CASSPTGVSYNEQFF.

This sequence joins TRBV14 and TRBJ2-3; 7 bases line up with TRBD1. This CDR3 has 15 amino acids. Germline V gene lookup returns CDR1 SGHDN and CDR2 FVKESK. Trimming took 4 bases from V and 9 from J; bases not matched to a gene: 13. The CDR3 coding sequence is TGTGCCAGCAGCCCCCGGGACCGAGGGGGCCTGACGCAGTATTTT. Translation: CASSPRDRGGLTQYF. Together with reference TRBV14 and TRBJ2-3, the CDR3 gives the full variable domain: EAGVTQFPSHSVIEKGQTVTLRCDPISGHDNLYWYRRVMGKEIKFLLHFVKESKQDESGMPNNRFLAERTGGTYSTLKVQPAELEDSGVYFCASSPRDRGGLTQYFGPGTRLTVL.

V usage is TRBV6-5 and J usage is TRBJ1-4; no reliable D call. Germline CDR1 MNHEY, CDR2 SVGAGI. Trimming left V 2 bases short and J 8 bases short, with 6 bases between. The CDR3 loop spans 12 amino acids. CDR3 region: CASSYPGEKLFF. The CDR3 DNA sequence: TGTGCCAGCAGTTACCCGGGAGAAAAACTGTTTTTT.

The rearrangement uses TRBV19 and TRBJ2-7, with TRBD2 identical over 14 bases. The CDR3 is 15 residues long. Trimming cost V 5 bases and J 5 bases; bases outside gene matches: 5. Germline CDR1 and CDR2: LNHDA and SQIVND (reference sequence). The CDR3: CASSPLGLAGDEQYF. The CDR3 DNA follows: TGTGCCAGTAGTCCATTGGGACTAGCGGGAGACGAGCAGTACTTC.

This chain links TRBV6-6 with TRBJ2-2; D is unresolved. V lost 7 bases to trimming and J lost 1 base, with 10 bases between them. CDR1 and CDR2 from the germline V gene are MNHNY and SVGAGI (reference sequence). The CDR3 loop spans 14 amino acids. The chain's CDR3 is CASNQRGNTGELFF. In DNA, the CDR3 is TGTGCCAGCAACCAGCGAGGGAACACCGGGGAGCTGTTTTTT.

V gene TRBV5-6 combines with J gene TRBJ1-1; the D is unclear. The CDR3 length is 15 residues. The V end was cut by 4 bases, the J end by 2 bases, with 15 bases between. Germline CDR1 is SGHDT and CDR2 is YYEEEE. CDR3 amino acids: CASSLIPDLNTEAFF. The CDR3 DNA sequence: TGTGCCAGCAGCCTTATACCGGACCTTAACACTGAAGCTTTCTTT.

This chain links TRBV10-2 with TRBJ1-1; D is unclear. CDR1 is WSHSY and CDR2 is SAAADI in the germline V gene. This CDR3 has 12 amino acids. V was shortened by 2 bases and J by 4 bases, with 5 bases between the two germline ends. For the CDR3, the DNA is TGCGCCAGCAGTGAGGGGCCCACTGAAGCTTTCTTT. It translates to CASSEGPTEAFF.

This rearrangement joins TRBV5-1 to TRBJ2-7; D is ambiguous. V was cut by 5 bases and J by 2 bases, with 5 bases left in between. The CDR3 extends over 11 amino acids. Germline V gene lookup returns CDR1 SGHRS and CDR2 YFSETQ. The CDR3 here is CASRGAYEQYF. DNA of the CDR3: TGCGCCAGCAGAGGAGCCTACGAGCAGTACTTC.

The rearrangement links TRBV6-5 to TRBJ1-2; tentative D call: TRBD1 (6 bases). CDR1 is MNHEY and CDR2 is SVGAGI in the germline V gene. CDR3 size: 15 residues. Trimming removed 0 bases at V and 6 bases at J, with 14 bases between. CDR3 sequence reads: CASSYSPGAANGYTF. CDR3 in DNA: TGTGCCAGCAGTTACTCGCCAGGGGCAGCAAATGGCTACACCTTC.

In its sample, this clone was seen once. The J gene is TRBJ2-7, the V gene TRBV4-1; D not certain. The V and J ends lost 3 bases and 3 bases respectively, with 15 bases between them. The CDR3 contains 15 residues. CDR1 is MGHRA and CDR2 is YSYEKL in the germline V gene. CDR3 sequence (DNA): TGCGCCAGCAGCCAGGAACGCCAGGATTTCTACGAGCAGTACTTC. Translation gives CASSQERQDFYEQYF.

This clone was counted once. V gene TRBV2 combines with J gene TRBJ1-1, with 7 bases that match TRBD1. Germline values: CDR1 SNHLY, CDR2 FYNNEI. Germline trimming cut 0 bases from V and 0 bases from J; bases unmatched to any gene: 7. The CDR3 runs 17 residues. CDR3 in amino acids: CASSEATGQSMNTEAFF. CDR3 nucleotide sequence: TGTGCCAGCAGTGAAGCTACGGGACAGTCTATGAACACTGAAGCTTTCTTT.